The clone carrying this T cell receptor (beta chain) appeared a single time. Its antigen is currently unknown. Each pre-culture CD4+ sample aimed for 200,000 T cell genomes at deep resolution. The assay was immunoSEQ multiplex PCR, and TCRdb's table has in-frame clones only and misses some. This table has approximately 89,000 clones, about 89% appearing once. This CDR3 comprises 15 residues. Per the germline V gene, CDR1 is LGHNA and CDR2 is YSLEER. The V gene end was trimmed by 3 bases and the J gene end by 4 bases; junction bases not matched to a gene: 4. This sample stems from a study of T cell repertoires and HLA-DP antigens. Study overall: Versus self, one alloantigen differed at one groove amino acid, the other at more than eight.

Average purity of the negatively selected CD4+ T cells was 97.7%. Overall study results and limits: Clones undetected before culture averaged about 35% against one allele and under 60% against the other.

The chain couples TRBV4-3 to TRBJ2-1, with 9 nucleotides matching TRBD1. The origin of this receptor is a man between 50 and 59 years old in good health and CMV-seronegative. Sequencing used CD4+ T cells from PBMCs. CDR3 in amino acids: CASSHQTGGYNEQFF. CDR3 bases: TGCGCCAGCAGCCACCAGACAGGGGGATACAATGAGCAGTTCTTC.